This TCR beta chain is from a study of blood T cell repertoires in COVID-19. Study as a whole: From T cells, B-cell-depleted T cells, or PBMCs came the material, which was cDNA or gDNA.

Germline V gives CDR1 SGDLS, CDR2 YYNGEE. This CDR3 comprises 13 residues. Trimming took 0 bases from V and 7 from J, leaving 10 bases between them. Profiled with immunoSEQ multiplex PCR; TCRdb holds only in-frame clones, not every one. Of over 200,000 clones in the sample, around 90% were seen once. The sequence derives from a person between 18 and 35 years old with COVID-19, enrolled during active disease. The chain couples TRBV9 to TRBJ1-1, with D uncertain. The source material was peripheral blood. CDR3 DNA sequence: TGTGCCAGCAGCGTAGAGCCCGGAGGTGAAGCTTTCTTT. Its protein is CASSVEPGGEAFF. Drawing the rest from reference TRBV9 and TRBJ1-1, the complete variable domain is DSGVTQTPKHLITATGQRVTLRCSPRSGDLSVYWYQQSLDQGLQFLIQYYNGEERAKGNILERFSAQQFPDLHSELNLSSLELGDSALYFCASSVEPGGEAFFGQGTRLTVV.